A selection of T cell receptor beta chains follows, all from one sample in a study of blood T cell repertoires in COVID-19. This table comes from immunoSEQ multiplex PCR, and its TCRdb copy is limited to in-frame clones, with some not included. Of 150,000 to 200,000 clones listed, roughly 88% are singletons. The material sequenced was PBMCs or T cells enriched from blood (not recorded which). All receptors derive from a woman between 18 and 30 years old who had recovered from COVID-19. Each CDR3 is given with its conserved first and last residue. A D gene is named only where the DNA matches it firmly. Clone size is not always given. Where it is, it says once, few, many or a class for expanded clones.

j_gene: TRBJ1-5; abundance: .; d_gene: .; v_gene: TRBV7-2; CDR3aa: CASSPGGNQPQHF; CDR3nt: TGTGCCAGCAGCCCCGGTGGCAATCAGCCCCAGCATTTT
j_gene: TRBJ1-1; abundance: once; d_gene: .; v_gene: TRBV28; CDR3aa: CATTEGREAFF; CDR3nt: TGTGCCACCACGGAGGGCAGAGAAGCTTTCTTT
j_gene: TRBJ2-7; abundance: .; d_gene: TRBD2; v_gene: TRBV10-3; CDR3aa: CAIGEGLAGLLNEQYF; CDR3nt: TGTGCCATCGGTGAGGGACTAGCGGGCCTCCTCAACGAGCAGTACTTC
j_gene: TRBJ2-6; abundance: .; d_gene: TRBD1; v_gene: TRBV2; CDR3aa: CASRVEGQGESGANVLTF; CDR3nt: TGTGCCAGCAGGGTTGAGGGACAGGGGGAATCCGGGGCCAACGTCCTGACTTTC
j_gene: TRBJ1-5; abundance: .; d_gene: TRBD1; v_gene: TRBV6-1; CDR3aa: CASSEVRDRGPLRHF; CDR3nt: TGTGCCAGCAGTGAAGTTCGGGACAGGGGCCCCTTGAGACATTTT
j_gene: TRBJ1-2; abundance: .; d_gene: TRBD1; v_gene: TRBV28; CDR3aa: CASSVPGDRVYGYTF; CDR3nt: TGTGCCAGCAGCGTCCCAGGAGACAGGGTATATGGCTACACCTTC
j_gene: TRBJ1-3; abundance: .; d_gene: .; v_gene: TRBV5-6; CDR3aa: CASSRPIQTAKGSGNTIYF; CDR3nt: TGTGCCAGCAGCCGCCCTATCCAGACAGCGAAGGGTTCTGGAAACACCATATATTTT
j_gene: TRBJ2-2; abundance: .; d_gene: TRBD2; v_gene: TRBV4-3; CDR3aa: CASSPPLAVGPGELFF; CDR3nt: TGCGCCAGCAGCCCCCCACTAGCGGTGGGTCCCGGGGAGCTGTTTTTT
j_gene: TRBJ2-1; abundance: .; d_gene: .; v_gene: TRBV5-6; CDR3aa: CASSTGLSPLGQFF; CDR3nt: TGTGCCAGCAGCACAGGATTATCCCCTTTGGGGCAGTTCTTC
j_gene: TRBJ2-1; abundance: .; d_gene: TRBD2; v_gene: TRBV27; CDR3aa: CASSFILAGGPGEQFF; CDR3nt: TGTGCCAGCAGTTTCATTTTGGCGGGAGGGCCCGGTGAGCAGTTCTTC
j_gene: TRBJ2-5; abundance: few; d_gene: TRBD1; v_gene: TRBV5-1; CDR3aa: CASSLEGQGMETQYF; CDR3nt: TGCGCCAGCAGCTTGGAAGGACAGGGTATGGAGACCCAGTACTTC
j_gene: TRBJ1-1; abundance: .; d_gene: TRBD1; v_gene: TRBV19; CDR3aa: CASSIWTGGMNTEAFF; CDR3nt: TGTGCCAGTAGTATTTGGACAGGGGGAATGAACACTGAAGCTTTCTTT
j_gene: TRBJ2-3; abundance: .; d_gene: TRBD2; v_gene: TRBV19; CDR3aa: CASRKAGGDTQYF; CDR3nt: TGTGCCAGTCGAAAGGCCGGGGGGGATACGCAGTATTTT
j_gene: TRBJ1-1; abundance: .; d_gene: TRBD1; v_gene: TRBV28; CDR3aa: CASSLSGGWDTEAFF; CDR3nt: TGTGCCAGCAGTTTATCAGGGGGGTGGGACACTGAAGCTTTCTTT
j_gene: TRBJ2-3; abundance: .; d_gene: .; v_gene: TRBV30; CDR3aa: CAWRDGTSSTDTQYF; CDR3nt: TGTGCCTGGAGGGACGGGACATCCAGCACAGATACGCAGTATTTT
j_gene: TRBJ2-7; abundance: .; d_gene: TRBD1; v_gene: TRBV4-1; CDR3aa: CASSPRQGYEQYF; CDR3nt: TGCGCCAGCAGCCCGAGACAGGGCTACGAGCAGTACTTC
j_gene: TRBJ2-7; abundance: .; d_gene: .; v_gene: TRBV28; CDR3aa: CASSPSDRSSYEQYF; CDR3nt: TGTGCCAGCAGCCCTTCCGACAGGAGCTCCTACGAGCAGTACTTC
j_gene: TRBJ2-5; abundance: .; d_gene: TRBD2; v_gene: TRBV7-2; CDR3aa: CASRETGTREETQYF; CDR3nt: TGTGCCAGCAGGGAGACCGGGACTAGGGAAGAGACCCAGTACTTC
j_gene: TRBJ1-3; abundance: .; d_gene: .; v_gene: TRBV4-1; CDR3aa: CASSQDPGEYLNTIYF; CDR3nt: TGCGCCAGCAGCCAAGATCCGGGGGAATACCTTAACACCATATATTTT
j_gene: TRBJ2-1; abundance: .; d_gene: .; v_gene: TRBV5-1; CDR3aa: CASSLDSGNEQFF; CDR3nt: TGCGCCAGCAGCTTGGATTCCGGCAATGAGCAGTTCTTC
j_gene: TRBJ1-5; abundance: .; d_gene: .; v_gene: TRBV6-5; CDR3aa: CASRKTGPNQPQHF; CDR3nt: TGTGCCAGCCGTAAAACAGGGCCCAATCAGCCCCAGCATTTT
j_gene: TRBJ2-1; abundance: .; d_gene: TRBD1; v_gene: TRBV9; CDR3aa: CASSNGQGLGNEQFF; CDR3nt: TGTGCCAGCAGCAACGGACAGGGGTTGGGGAATGAGCAGTTCTTC
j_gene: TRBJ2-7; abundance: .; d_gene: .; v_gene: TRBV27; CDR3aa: CASSLGLVSSYEQYF; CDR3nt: TGTGCCAGCAGTTTAGGGCTCGTAAGCTCCTACGAGCAGTACTTC
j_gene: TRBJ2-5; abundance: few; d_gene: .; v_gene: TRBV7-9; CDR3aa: CASSLVVEETQYF; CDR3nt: TGTGCCAGCAGCTTAGTAGTTGAAGAGACCCAGTACTTC
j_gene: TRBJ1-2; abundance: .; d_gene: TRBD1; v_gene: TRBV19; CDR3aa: CASSISDRASGYTF; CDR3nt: TGTGCCAGTAGTATCTCGGACAGGGCTTCTGGCTACACCTTC
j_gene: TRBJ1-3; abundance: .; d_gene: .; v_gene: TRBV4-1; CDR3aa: CASSPGQLSGNTIYF; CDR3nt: TGCGCCAGCAGCCCCGGACAGCTCTCTGGAAACACCATATATTTT
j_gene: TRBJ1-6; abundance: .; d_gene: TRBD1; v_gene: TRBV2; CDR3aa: CASQTDRGGTYNSPLHF; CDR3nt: TGTGCCAGCCAAACCGACAGGGGGGGGACCTATAATTCACCCCTCCACTTT
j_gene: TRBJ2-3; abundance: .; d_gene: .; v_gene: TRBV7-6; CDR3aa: CASSLSTSPDTQYF; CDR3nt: TGTGCCAGCAGCTTATCGACTAGTCCAGATACGCAGTATTTT
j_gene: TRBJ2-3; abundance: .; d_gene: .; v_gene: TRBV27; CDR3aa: CASSFRYTDTQYF; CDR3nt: TGTGCCAGCAGTTTCCGTTATACAGATACGCAGTATTTT
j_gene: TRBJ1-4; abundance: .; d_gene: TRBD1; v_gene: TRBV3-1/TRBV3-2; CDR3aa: CASSQDRGQGNEKLFF; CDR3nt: TGTGCCAGCAGCCAAGATCGGGGACAGGGTAATGAAAAACTGTTTTTT
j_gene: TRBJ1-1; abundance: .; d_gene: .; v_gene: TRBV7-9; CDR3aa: CASSQAGSGDTEAFF; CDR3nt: TGTGCCAGCAGCCAGGCTGGGAGTGGAGACACTGAAGCTTTCTTT
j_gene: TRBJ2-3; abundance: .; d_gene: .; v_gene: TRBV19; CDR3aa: CASSIGPVAATDTQYF; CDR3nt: TGTGCCAGTAGTATAGGCCCGGTAGCGGCGACAGATACGCAGTATTTT
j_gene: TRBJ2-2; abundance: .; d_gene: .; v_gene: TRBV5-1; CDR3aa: CASSLAPTGELFF; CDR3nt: TGCGCCAGCAGCTTGGCCCCGACCGGGGAGCTGTTTTTT
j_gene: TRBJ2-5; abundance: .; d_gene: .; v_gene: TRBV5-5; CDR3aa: CASSFQGKETQYF; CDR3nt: TGTGCCAGCAGCTTTCAGGGGAAGGAGACCCAGTACTTC
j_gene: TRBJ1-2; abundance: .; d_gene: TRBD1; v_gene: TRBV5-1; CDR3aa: CASSVGTGGGGGYTF; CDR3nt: TGCGCCAGCAGCGTAGGGACAGGGGGCGGTGGAGGCTACACCTTC
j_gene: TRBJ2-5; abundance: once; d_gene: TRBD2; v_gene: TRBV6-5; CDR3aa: CASSPPGRGLETQYF; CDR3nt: TGTGCCAGCAGTCCACCGGGGCGGGGGTTGGAGACCCAGTACTTC
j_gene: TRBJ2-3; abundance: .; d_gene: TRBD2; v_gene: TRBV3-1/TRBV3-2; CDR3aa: CASSQDRVSGFTDTQYF; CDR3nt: TGTGCCAGCAGCCAAGATCGGGTTAGCGGGTTCACAGATACGCAGTATTTT
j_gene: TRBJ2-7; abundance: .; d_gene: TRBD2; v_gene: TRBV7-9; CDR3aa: CASSQGLAGAYEQYF; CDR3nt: TGTGCCAGCAGCCAAGGACTAGCGGGGGCCTACGAGCAGTACTTC
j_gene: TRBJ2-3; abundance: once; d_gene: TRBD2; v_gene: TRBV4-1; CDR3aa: CASSLLGLAGVDTQYF; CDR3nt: TGCGCCAGCAGCCTACTGGGACTAGCGGGAGTAGATACGCAGTATTTT
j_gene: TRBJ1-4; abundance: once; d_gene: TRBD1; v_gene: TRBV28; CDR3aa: CASFQGQLTTNEKLFF; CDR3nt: TGTGCCAGCTTTCAGGGACAGCTGACTACTAATGAAAAACTGTTTTTT
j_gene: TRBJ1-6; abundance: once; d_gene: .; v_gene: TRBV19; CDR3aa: CASSTSVSPLHF; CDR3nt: TGTGCCAGTAGTACGAGCGTTTCACCCCTCCACTTT
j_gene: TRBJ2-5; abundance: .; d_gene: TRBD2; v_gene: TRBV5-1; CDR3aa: CASSLELAGSETQYF; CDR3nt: TGCGCCAGCAGCTTGGAACTAGCGGGGTCCGAGACCCAGTACTTC
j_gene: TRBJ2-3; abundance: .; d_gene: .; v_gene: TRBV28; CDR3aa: CASSPPTEGWDTQYF; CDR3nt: TGTGCCAGCAGTCCCCCCACGGAGGGGTGGGATACGCAGTATTTT
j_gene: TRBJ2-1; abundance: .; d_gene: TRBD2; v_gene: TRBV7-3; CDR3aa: CASSSTTSGRGSYNEQFF; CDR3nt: TGTGCCAGCAGCTCCACTACTAGCGGGAGGGGGTCCTACAATGAGCAGTTCTTC
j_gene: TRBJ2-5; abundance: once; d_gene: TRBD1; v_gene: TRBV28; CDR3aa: CASSFRDRGLGETQYF; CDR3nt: TGTGCCAGCAGTTTCCGGGACAGGGGGTTGGGGGAGACCCAGTACTTC
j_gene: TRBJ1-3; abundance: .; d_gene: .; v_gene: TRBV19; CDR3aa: CASSQTVGNTIYF; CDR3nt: TGTGCCAGTAGCCAGACAGTTGGAAACACCATATATTTT
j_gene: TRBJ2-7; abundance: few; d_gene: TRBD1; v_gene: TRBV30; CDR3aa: CAWREDRVYEQYF; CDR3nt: TGTGCCTGGAGGGAAGACAGGGTATACGAGCAGTACTTC
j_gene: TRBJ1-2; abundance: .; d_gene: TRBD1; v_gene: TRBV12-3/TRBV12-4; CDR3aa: CASSKTGSYGYTF; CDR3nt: TGTGCCAGCAGCAAGACAGGGTCGTATGGCTACACCTTC
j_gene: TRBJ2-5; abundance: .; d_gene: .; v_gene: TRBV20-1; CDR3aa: CSAPVETQYF; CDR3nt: TGCAGTGCCCCGGTGGAGACCCAGTACTTC
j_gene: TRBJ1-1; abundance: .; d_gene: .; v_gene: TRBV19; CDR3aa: CASRSQELNTEAFF; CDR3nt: TGTGCCAGTAGGTCACAAGAATTGAACACTGAAGCTTTCTTT
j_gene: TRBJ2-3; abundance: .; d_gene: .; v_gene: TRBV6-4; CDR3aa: CASSTEGSDTQYF; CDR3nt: TGTGCCAGCAGTACCGAGGGATCAGATACGCAGTATTTT
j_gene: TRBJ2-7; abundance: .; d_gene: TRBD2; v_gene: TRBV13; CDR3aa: CASSRGLAGHEQYF; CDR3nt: TGTGCCAGCAGTAGGGGACTAGCGGGACACGAGCAGTACTTC
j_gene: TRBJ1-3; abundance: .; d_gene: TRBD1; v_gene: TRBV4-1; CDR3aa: CASSQDPGQGGPRGNTIYF; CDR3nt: TGCGCCAGCAGCCAAGACCCGGGACAGGGGGGCCCGCGGGGAAACACCATATATTTT
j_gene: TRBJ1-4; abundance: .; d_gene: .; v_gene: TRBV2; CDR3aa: CASSEWIEGVEKLFF; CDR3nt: TGTGCCAGCAGTGAATGGATCGAGGGAGTAGAAAAACTGTTTTTT
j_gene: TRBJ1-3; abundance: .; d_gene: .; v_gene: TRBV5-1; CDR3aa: CASSPGVSGNTIYF; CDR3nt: TGCGCCAGCAGCCCGGGGGTCTCTGGAAACACCATATATTTT
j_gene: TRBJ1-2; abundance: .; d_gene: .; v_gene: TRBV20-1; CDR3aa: CSARRDGYTF; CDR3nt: TGCAGTGCTCGGAGGGATGGCTACACCTTC
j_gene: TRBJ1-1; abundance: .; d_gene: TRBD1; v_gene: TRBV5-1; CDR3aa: CASSLLGGQGFMDTEAFF; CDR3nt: TGCGCCAGCAGCTTGCTAGGGGGACAGGGTTTCATGGACACTGAAGCTTTCTTT
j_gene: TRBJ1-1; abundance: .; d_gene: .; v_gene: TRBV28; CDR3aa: CASRATEAFF; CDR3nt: TGTGCCAGCAGAGCAACTGAAGCTTTCTTT
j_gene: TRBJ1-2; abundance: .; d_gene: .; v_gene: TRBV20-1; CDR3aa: CSARQNYGYTF; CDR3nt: TGCAGTGCTCGACAGAACTATGGCTACACCTTC
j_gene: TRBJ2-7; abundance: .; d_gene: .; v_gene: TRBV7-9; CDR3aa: CASSSPSSYEQYF; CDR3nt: TGTGCCAGCAGCTCCCCTAGCTCCTACGAGCAGTACTTC